Here is one T cell receptor beta chain with its context. The data originate from a study of blood T cell repertoires in COVID-19. In the study overall: T cells, B-cell-depleted T cells, or PBMCs supplied cDNA or gDNA.

The repertoire was sequenced with immunoSEQ multiplex PCR; TCRdb's copy has only in-frame clones and lacks some. The table has roughly 360,000 clones, roughly four fifths seen once; the top ten hold less than 6%. Participants were aged about 18 to 100 years from 24 US areas. The source of this sequence is a woman aged 45-60 years who had recovered from COVID-19. The material sequenced was PBMCs or T cells enriched from blood (not recorded which).

The CDR3 loop reads CASSLPGSWNTEAFF. The CDR3 bases are TGTGCCAGCAGTTTACCCGGTAGCTGGAATACTGAAGCTTTCTTT. The chain carries TRBV6-2 or TRBV6-3 and TRBJ1-1; the D is unclear. Per germline, CDR1 MNHEY and CDR2 SVGEGT. The CDR3 totals 15 residues. Trimming took 4 bases from V and 5 from J, leaving 17 bases between them.